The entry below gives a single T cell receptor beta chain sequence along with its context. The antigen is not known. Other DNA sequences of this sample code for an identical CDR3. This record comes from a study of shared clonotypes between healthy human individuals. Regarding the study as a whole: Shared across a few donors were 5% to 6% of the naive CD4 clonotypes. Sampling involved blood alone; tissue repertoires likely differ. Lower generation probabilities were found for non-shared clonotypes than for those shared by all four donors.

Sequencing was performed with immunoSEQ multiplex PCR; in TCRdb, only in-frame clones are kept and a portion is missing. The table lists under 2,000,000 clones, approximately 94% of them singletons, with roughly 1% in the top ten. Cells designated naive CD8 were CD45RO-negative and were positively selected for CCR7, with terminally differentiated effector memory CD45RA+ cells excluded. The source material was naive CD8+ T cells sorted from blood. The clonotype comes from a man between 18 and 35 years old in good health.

DNA for the CDR3: TGTGCCAGCAGCCCGACAGGGTTCGGAAACACCATATATTTT. This gives the protein CASSPTGFGNTIYF. The chain employs TRBV11-2 and TRBJ1-3; 7 positions agree with TRBD1. The germline gives CDR1 SGHAT, CDR2 FQNNGV. The CDR3 totals 14 residues. The ends lost 5 bases at V and 4 bases at J; junction bases unmatched: 5.